This T cell receptor (beta chain) was recorded in a study of blood T cell repertoires in COVID-19. On the study more broadly: From the United States, Italy and Spain came samples of acute and convalescent COVID-19. Sources were T cells, B-cell-depleted T cells, or PBMCs; the material itself was cDNA or gDNA.

This clone was picked up one time. Original handling: Scientists estimated how many nucleated cells there were by amplifying reference gene primers. Some clones are missing from TCRdb's copy, which holds only in-frame ones; the method was immunoSEQ multiplex PCR. Clone size and V and J calls were adopted from that table, with D and trimming inferred from the DNA. The sample lists about 250,000 clones; just over 85% were seen once. This CDR3 contains 17 residues. Trimming pared 6 bases from V and 4 bases from J, leaving 25 bases between. Germline loops: CDR1 KGHSH, CDR2 LQKENI. The origin of this receptor is an elderly man with acute or convalescent COVID-19. The V and J genes are TRBV18 and TRBJ2-7; TRBD1 is a possible D gene (7 bases). Sequencing was done on a sample of peripheral blood. CDR3 in amino acids: CASSPVRSTGTVYEQYF. CDR3 coding DNA: TGTGCCAGCTCCCCAGTCAGATCGACAGGGACTGTTTACGAGCAGTACTTC.